This T cell receptor beta chain was recovered during a study of OX40 agonist ivuxolimab in advanced cancers. Study overall: While on treatment, patients had intravenous ivuxolimab at 0.01 to 10 mg/kg every 2 weeks.

This CDR3 contains 16 residues. Germline V gene sequence: CDR1 LNHDA, CDR2 SQIVND (reference sequence). After removal of 4 bases from V and 3 bases from J, the junction contained 6 bases not matched to a gene. Here immunoSEQ multiplex PCR was the method, and the copy in TCRdb shows in-frame clones only, minus some. Here the sample spans 45,000 to 70,000 clones, about 83% being singletons. This specimen consisted of CD4+ or CD8+ T cells sorted from blood, obtained in a trial of the OX40 agonist ivuxolimab. The rearrangement uses TRBV19 and TRBJ1-5; 10 nucleotides match TRBD1. The TCR was taken from an adult with an advanced solid tumor such as melanoma, head and neck, liver or kidney cancer. The CDR3 region is CASSRMDRGDNQPQHF. The CDR3 coding sequence is TGTGCCAGTAGTAGAATGGACAGGGGGGACAATCAGCCCCAGCATTTT.